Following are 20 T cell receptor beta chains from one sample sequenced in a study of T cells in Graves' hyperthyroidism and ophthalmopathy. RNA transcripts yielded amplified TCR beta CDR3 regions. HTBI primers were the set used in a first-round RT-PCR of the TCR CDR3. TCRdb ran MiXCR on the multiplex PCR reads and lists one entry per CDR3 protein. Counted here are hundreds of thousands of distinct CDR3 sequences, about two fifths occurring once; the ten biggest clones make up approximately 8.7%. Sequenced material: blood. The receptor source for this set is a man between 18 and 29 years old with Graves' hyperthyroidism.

The DNA of the CDR3 is TGTGCCATCGGCCCAGAGTCTGGGGGGTACGACTACACCTTC. It encodes CAIGPESGGYDYTF. The chain joins TRBV10-3 to TRBJ1-2; tentatively, D is TRBD1 (5 bases). Germline CDR1 reads ENHRY; CDR2 reads SYGVKD. There are 14 residues in the CDR3. V dropped 8 bases and J dropped 10 bases, with 23 bases sitting between them.

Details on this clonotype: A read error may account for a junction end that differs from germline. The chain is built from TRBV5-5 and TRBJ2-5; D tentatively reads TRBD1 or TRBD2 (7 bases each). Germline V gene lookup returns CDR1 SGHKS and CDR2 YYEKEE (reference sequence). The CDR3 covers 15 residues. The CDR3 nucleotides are TGCGCCAGCAGCGGGGAAGGGGGCTTCGGAGAGACCCAGTACTTC. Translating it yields CASSGEGGFGETQYF. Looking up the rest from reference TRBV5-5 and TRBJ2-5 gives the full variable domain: DAGVTQSPTHLIKTRGQQVTLRCSPISGHKSVSWYQQVLGQGPQFIFQYYEKEERGRGNFPDRFSARQFPNYSSELNVNALLLGDSALYLCASSGEGGFGETQYFGPGTRLLVL.

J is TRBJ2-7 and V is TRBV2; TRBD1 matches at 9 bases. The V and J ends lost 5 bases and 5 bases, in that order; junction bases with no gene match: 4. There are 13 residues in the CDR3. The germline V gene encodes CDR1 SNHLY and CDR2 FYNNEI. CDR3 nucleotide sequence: TGTGCCAGCAGTTCCGGGACAGGGCACGAGCAGTACTTC. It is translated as CASSSGTGHEQYF.

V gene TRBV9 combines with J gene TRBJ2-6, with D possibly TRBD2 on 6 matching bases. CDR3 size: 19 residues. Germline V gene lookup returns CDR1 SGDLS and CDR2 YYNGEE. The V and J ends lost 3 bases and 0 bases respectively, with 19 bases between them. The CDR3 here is CASSGGTRRQPSGANVLTF. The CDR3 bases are TGTGCCAGCAGCGGGGGGACTCGTCGCCAACCCTCTGGGGCCAACGTCCTGACTTTC. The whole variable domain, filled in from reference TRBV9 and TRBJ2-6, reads DSGVTQTPKHLITATGQRVTLRCSPRSGDLSVYWYQQSLDQGLQFLIQYYNGEERAKGNILERFSAQQFPDLHSELNLSSLELGDSALYFCASSGGTRRQPSGANVLTFGAGSRLTVL.

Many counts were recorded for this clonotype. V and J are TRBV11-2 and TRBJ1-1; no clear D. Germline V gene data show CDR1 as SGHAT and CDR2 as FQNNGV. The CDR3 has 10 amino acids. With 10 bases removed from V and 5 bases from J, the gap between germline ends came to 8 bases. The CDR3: CATGRTEAFF. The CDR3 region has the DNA TGTGCCACCGGAAGGACTGAAGCTTTCTTT.

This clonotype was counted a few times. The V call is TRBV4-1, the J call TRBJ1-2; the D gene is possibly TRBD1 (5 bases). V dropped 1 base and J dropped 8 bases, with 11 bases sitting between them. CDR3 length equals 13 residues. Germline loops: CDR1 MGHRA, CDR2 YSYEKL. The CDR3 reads CASSQGTGGGYTF. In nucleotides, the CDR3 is TGCGCCAGCAGCCAAGGTACTGGGGGAGGCTACACCTTC.

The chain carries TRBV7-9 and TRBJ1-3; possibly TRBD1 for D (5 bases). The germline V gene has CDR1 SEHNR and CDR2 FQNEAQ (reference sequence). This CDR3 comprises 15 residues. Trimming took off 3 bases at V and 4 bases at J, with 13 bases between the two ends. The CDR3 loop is CASSFWVAGGNTIYF. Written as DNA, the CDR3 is TGTGCCAGCAGCTTTTGGGTAGCAGGGGGAAACACCATATATTTT.

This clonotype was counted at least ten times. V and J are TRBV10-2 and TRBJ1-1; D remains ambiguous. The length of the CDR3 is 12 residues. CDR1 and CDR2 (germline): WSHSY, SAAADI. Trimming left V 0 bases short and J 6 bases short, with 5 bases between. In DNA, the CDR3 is TGCGCCAGCAGTGAGTCGCCGTCTGAAGCTTTCTTT. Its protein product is CASSESPSEAFF.

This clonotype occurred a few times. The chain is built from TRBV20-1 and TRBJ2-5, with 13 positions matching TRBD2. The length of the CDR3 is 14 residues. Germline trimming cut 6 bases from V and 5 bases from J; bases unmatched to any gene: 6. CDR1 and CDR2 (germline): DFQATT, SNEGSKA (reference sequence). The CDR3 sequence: CSAWTSGGLETQYF. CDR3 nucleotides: TGCAGTGCGTGGACTAGCGGGGGCCTCGAGACCCAGTACTTC.

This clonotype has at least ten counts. The CDR3 spells CASSHLTGGQPQHF. CDR3 sequence (DNA): TGTGCCAGCAGCCACCTGACAGGGGGTCAGCCCCAGCATTTT. This rearrangement joins TRBV7-8 to TRBJ1-5, with 9 bases fitting TRBD1. J was trimmed by 6 bases and V by 5 bases; bases with no gene match: 5. Germline V gene lookup returns CDR1 SGHVS and CDR2 FQNEAQ. The CDR3 is 14 amino acids.

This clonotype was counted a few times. The CDR3 DNA reads as TGCAGTGTACACGATGGGAGGGACACTGAAGCTTTCTTT. Protein product: CSVHDGRDTEAFF. V usage is TRBV20-1 and J usage is TRBJ1-1; D is unclear. Germline V gene data show CDR1 as DFQATT and CDR2 as SNEGSKA (reference sequence). This CDR3 has 13 amino acids. V was trimmed by 7 bases and J by 3 bases, leaving 15 bases between them.

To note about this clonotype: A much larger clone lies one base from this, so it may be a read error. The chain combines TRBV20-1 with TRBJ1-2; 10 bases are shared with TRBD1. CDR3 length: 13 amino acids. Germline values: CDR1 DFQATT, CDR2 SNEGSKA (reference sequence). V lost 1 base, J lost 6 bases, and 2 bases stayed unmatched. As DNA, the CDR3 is TGCAGTGCTAGAGGGACAGGGGGTGATGGCTACACCTTC. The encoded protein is CSARGTGGDGYTF.

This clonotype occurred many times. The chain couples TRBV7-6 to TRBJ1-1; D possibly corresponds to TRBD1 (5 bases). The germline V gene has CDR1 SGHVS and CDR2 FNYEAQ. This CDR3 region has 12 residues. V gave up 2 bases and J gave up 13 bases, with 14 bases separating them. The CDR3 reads CASSLQGFQVFF. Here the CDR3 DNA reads TGTGCCAGCAGCTTACAGGGTTTCCAAGTTTTCTTT.

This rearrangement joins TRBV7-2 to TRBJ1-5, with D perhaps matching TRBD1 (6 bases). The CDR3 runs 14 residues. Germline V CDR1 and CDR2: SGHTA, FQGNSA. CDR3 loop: CASSAGEANQPQHF. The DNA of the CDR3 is TGTGCTTCAAGTGCAGGGGAGGCCAATCAGCCCCAGCATTTT.

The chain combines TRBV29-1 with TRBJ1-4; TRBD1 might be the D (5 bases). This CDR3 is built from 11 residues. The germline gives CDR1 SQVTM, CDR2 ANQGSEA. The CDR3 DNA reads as TGCAGTGCAGGGTCGAAGGAAAAACTGTTTTTT. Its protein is CSAGSKEKLFF.

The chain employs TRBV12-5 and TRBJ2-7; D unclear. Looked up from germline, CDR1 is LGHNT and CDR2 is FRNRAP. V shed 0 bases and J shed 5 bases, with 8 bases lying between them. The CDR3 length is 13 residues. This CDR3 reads CASGLVGRDEQYF. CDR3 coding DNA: TGTGCTAGTGGTTTGGTAGGACGGGACGAGCAGTACTTC.

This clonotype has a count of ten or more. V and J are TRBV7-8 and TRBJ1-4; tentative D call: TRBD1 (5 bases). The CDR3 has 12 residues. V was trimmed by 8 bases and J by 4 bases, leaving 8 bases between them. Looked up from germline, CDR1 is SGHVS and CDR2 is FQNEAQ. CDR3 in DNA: TGTGCCAGCCGGGGGAGTAATGAAAAACTGTTTTTT. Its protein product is CASRGSNEKLFF.

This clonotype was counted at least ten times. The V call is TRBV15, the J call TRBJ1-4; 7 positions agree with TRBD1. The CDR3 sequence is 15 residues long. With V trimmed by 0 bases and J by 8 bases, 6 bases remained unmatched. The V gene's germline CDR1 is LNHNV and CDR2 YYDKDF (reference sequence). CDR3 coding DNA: TGTGCCACCAGCAGAGATAGGGGACAGCGGGAAAAACTGTTTTTT. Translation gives CATSRDRGQREKLFF.

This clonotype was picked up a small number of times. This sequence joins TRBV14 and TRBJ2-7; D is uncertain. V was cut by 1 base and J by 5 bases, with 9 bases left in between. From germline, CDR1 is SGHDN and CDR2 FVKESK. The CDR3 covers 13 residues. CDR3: CASSQGVADEQYF. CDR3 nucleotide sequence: TGTGCCAGCAGCCAAGGCGTGGCGGACGAGCAGTACTTC.

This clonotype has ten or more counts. The CDR3 nucleotides are TGCAGTGCTAGACTCACAGGGTCAGGCAATCAGCCCCAGCATTTT. This encodes CSARLTGSGNQPQHF. This chain connects TRBV20-1 to TRBJ1-5; a weak D match, TRBD1 (6 bases). Germline lookup yields CDR1 DFQATT and CDR2 SNEGSKA (reference sequence). This CDR3 comprises 15 residues. Trimming took 2 bases from V and 2 from J, leaving 13 bases between them.